This T cell receptor (beta chain) stems from a study of Ad26.COV2.S vaccination and SARS-CoV-2 variants (dated by TCRdb to about 2021). Context from the whole study: Donors in the vaccine arm were drawn from COV1001, a multicentre, randomized, double-blind, placebo-controlled phase I-IIa trial testing Ad26.COV2.S in healthy adults. Dosing of Ad26.COV2.S was intramuscular, at either 5x10^10 or 1x10^11 viral particles, delivered as one shot or as two shots spaced 56 days apart. Sequencing of the TCRbeta repertoire served to evaluate the specificity and breadth of SARS-CoV-2-reactive T cell receptors following Ad26.COV2.S vaccination. A total of 32 samples were included in the TCR-sequenced set, comprising some 20 Ad26.COV2.S vaccine recipients, 5 placebo recipients and 8 SARS-CoV-2 convalescent individuals. Trial participants were randomized into five groups of five, in which low-dose or high-dose Ad26.COV2.S was given once or twice, or placebo was given on both occasions. Investigators remained blinded to trial group allocation during experiments and outcome assessment. The investigation overall reported the following: Substantial breadth of spike-specific CD8+ and CD4+ T cell responses was reported after vaccination. Ad26.COV2.S recipients had higher spike-specific TCR breadth than placebo recipients (P = 0.0014). It was noted by the authors that total T cell responses may have been underestimated by the TCR breadth and depth analyses. The study was not powered for comparison of responses between vaccine doses or regimens. Comparable non-spike TCR breadth was observed between vaccine and placebo recipients, consistent with only spike being contained in the vaccine.

In regard to this clone: Its antigen has not been determined. No per-base quality is available; no much larger clone lies one base away.

The immunoSEQ Assay was the method used to sequence TCRbeta CDR3 regions. After extraction, genomic DNA underwent amplification by bias-controlled multiplex PCR, followed by high-throughput sequencing. The authors processed their data as follows. To quantify the absolute abundance of each unique TCRbeta CDR3 region, sequences were collapsed and filtered. T cell fraction was estimated by normalizing TCRbeta template counts to usable DNA, which was measured by amplifying reference genes present in all nucleated cells. Repertoire TCRs were annotated as SARS-CoV-2-specific by exact matching of V gene, CDR3 amino acid sequence and J gene to a known reactive TCR set. The reference SARS-CoV-2 TCR set was obtained from MIRA and was filtered for enrichment in COVID-19-positive ImmuneCODE repertoires, whereby public or cross-reactive TCRs were removed. Drawing on the MIRA antigens, annotated TCRs were analysed further at the level of specific ORF or position within ORF. Breadth was defined as the number of annotated unique rearrangements divided by the total number of unique productive rearrangements, and depth was defined as the summed frequency of the annotated unique rearrangements. Two-sided Wilcoxon rank-sum tests were used to compare TCR breadth between groups. What TCRdb holds here is the immuneACCESS table cut down to in-frame rearrangements. Part of the clones is not present; checked against another copy, under half of the missing clones reflect an unresolved V gene, and the others are unexplained. V and J calls plus clone size are reproduced from that table; the DNA served to infer D and trimming. Counted in this sample were roughly 300,000 clones; 88% of them appeared once. The ten largest account for around 6.6% of the sample.

Sample treatment or condition, as interpreted from the label and publication: around 19 received Ad26.COV2.S at low or high dose, single or two shots; several received placebo; per-sample allocation not given. Repertoires of vaccine and placebo recipients were sequenced from samples taken on day 63 after the first injection. Cohort 1b enrolled around 23 adults aged 18-55 years at a single site in Boston, USA, between 29 July and 7 August 2020. Ad26.COV2.S consisted of a replication-incompetent adenovirus type 26 vector by which a prefusion-stabilized SARS-CoV-2 spike protein from the original Wuhan strain was expressed. The source material was peripheral blood, sampled in a trial of Ad26.COV2.S vaccine versus placebo. This receptor was obtained from a person between 18 and 59 years old who received the Ad26.COV2.S COVID-19 vaccine or a placebo.

The CDR3 protein is CASSYGGRTDTQYF. The DNA sequence follows: TGTGCCAGCAGCTACGGCGGGCGCACAGATACGCAGTATTTT. This chain joins TRBV7-3 to TRBJ2-3; the D segment could be TRBD2, given 5 matching bases. Per the germline V gene, SGHTA is the CDR1 and FQGTGA is the CDR2. The V end loses 4 bases and the J end loses 1 base, and a stretch of 9 bases separates them. The CDR3 holds 14 amino acids from the cysteine to the phenylalanine. Only the CDR3 region is kept as DNA, spanning 42 bases read in frame from base 1.